This T cell receptor beta chain was profiled in a study of T cell responses to AZD1222 COVID-19 vaccine. The ends lost 7 bases at V and 8 bases at J; junction bases unmatched: 17. The CDR3 totals 16 residues. In germline, CDR1 is SGHDT, CDR2 YYEEEE. Regarding the study as a whole: Researchers report vaccine-associated CD4 TCRs spanning spike, with dominance at 160-218 and 743-854.

As to this clone: Its antigen is unidentified.

Sequenced by immunoSEQ multiplex PCR; TCRdb stores in-frame clones only, minus some. The sample records 50,000 to 70,000 clones, roughly 85% being singletons. Source: peripheral blood, taken on day 0 of MenACWY control vaccination. This chain links TRBV5-6 with TRBJ2-1; 8 bases map to TRBD2. The clonotype originates from an adult in good health. CDR3 amino acids: CASGPGLGIVGDEQFF. The CDR3 DNA is TGTGCCAGCGGACCGGGACTAGGAATAGTTGGCGATGAGCAGTTCTTC. Looking up the rest from reference TRBV5-6 and TRBJ2-1 gives the full variable domain: DAGVTQSPTHLIKTRGQQVTLRCSPKSGHDTVSWYQQALGQGPQFIFQYYEEEERQRGNFPDRFSGHQFPNYSSELNVNALLLGDSALYLCASGPGLGIVGDEQFFGPGTRLTVL.